This record concerns one T cell receptor (beta chain) sequence. Sequenced by immunoSEQ multiplex PCR; TCRdb stores in-frame clones only, minus some. The repertoire consists of 450,000 to 650,000 clones, with around three quarters occurring once and the leading ten covering 12%. The data are from a study of shared clonotypes between healthy human individuals. This CDR3 comprises 12 residues. Germline lookup yields CDR1 KGHSH and CDR2 LQKENI. The germline V and J ends were trimmed by 3 bases and 5 bases, with 7 bases remaining between them. The receptor's source is a woman in her thirties or forties in good health. Some clones in this sample may be carry-over from other donors' samples. The rearrangement joins TRBV18 to TRBJ2-5; D is ambiguous. Input material: PBMCs. The CDR3 is CASSPLMETQYF. The DNA of the CDR3 is TGTGCCAGCTCACCTTTGATGGAGACCCAGTACTTC. Complete variable domain (other parts from reference TRBV18 and TRBJ2-5): NAGVMQNPRHLVRRRGQEARLRCSPMKGHSHVYWYRQLPEEGLKFMVYLQKENIIDESGMPKERFSAEFPKEGPSILRIQQVVRGDSAAYFCASSPLMETQYFGPGTRLLVL.